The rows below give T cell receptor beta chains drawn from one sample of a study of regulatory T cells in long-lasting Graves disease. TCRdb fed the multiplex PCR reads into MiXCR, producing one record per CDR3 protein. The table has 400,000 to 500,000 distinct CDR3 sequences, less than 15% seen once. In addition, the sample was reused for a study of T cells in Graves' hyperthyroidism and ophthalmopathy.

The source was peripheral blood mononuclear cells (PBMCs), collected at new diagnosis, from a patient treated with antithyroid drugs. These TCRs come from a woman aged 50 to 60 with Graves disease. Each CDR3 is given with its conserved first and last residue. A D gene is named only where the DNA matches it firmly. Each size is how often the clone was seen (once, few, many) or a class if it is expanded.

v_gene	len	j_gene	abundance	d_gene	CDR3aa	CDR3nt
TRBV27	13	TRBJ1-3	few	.	CASRQVSGNTIYF	TGTGCCAGTCGACAGGTCTCTGGAAACACCATATATTTT
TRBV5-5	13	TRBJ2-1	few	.	CASSLIFRDEQFF	TGTGCCAGCAGCTTGATTTTCAGGGATGAGCAGTTCTTC
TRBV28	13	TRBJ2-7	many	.	CASTPGYSYEQYF	TGTGCCAGCACCCCCGGATATTCCTACGAGCAGTACTTC
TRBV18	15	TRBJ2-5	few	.	CASSIHGGHRETQYF	TGTGCCAGCTCAATACACGGGGGCCACCGAGAGACCCAGTACTTC
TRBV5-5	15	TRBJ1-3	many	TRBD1	CASSLGTVSGNTIYF	TGCGCCAGCAGCTTGGGGACAGTCTCTGGAAACACCATATATTTT
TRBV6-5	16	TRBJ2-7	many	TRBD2	CASSSEAGGLFGEQYF	TGTGCCAGCAGTTCGGAAGCGGGAGGACTATTCGGTGAGCAGTACTTC
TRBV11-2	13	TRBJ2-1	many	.	CASNVGTANEQFF	TGTGCCAGCAACGTCGGGACTGCCAATGAGCAGTTCTTC
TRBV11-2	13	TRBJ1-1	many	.	CASSAGSNTEAFF	TGTGCCAGCAGCGCCGGATCGAACACTGAAGCTTTCTTT
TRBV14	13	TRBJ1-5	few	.	CASSRSNNQPQHF	TGTGCCAGCAGCAGATCGAACAATCAGCCCCAGCATTTT
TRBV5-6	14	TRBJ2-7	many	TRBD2	CASSLSSGSYEQYF	TGTGCCAGCAGCCTATCTAGCGGGAGCTACGAGCAGTACTTC
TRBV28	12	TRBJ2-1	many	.	CASLAEYNEQFF	TGTGCCAGCCTTGCGGAGTACAATGAGCAGTTCTTC